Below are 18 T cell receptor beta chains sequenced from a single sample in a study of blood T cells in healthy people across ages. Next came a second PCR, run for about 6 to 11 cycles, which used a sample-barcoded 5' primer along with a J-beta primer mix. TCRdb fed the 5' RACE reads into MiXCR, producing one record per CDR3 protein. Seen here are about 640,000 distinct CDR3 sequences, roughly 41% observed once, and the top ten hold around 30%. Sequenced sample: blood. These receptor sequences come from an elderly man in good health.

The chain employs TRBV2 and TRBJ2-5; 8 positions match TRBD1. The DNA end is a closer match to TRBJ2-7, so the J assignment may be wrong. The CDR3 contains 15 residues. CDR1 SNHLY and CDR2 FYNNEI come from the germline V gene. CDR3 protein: CASSDTGTGRYEQYF. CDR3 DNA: TGTGCCAGCAGTGACACGGGGACAGGTAGATACGAGCAGTACTTC.

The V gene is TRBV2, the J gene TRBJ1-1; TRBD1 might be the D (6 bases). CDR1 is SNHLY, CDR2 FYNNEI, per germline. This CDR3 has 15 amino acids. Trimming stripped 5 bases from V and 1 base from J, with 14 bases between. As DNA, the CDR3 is TGTGCCAGCAGTTCACACCAGACAGGGAACACTGAAGCTTTCTTT. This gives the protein CASSSHQTGNTEAFF.

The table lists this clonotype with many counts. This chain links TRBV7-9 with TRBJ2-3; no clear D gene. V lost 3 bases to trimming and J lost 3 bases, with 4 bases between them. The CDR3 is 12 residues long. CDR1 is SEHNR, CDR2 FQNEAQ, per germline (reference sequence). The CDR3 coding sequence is TGTGCCAGCAGCTTCCAGACAGATACGCAGTATTTT. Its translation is CASSFQTDTQYF.

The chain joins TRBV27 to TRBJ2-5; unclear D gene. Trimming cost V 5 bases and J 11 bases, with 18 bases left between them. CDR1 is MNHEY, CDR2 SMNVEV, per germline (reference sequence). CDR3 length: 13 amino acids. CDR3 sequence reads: CASSPNREREQYF. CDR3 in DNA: TGTGCCAGCAGTCCCAATCGTGAGCGTGAGCAGTACTTC.

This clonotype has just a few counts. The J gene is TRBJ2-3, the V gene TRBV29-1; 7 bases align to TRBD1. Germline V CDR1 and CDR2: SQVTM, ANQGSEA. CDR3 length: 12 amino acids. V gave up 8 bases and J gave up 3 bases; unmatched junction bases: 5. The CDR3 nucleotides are TGCAGCCCAGTGACAGGGACAGATACGCAGTATTTT. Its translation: CSPVTGTDTQYF.

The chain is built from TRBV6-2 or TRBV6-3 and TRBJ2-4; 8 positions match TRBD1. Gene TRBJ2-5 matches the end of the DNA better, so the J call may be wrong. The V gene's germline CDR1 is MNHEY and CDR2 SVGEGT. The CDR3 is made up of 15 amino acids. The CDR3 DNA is TGTGCCAGCAGTGTGACAGGGGTTAGGGGAGAGACCCAGTACTTC. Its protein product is CASSVTGVRGETQYF.

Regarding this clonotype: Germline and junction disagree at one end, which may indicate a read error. CDR3 DNA sequence: TGTGCCGGCAGCCCCCTCACAGATACGCAGTATTTT. Protein product: CAGSPLTDTQYF. The chain links TRBV7-9 to TRBJ2-3; no clear D. Looked up from germline, CDR1 is SEHNR and CDR2 is FQNEAQ (reference sequence). The CDR3 is 12 residues long.

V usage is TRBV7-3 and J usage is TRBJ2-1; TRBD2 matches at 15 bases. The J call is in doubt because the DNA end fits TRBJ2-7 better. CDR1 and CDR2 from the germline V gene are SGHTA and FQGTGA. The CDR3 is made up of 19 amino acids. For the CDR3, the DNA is TGTGCCAGCAGCTCTGGACTAGCGGGAGGGCCAGGTTCCTACAATGAGCAGTACTTC. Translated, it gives CASSSGLAGGPGSYNEQYF.

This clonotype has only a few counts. The CDR3 coding sequence is TGTGCCAGCAGCGCCGCTCGCGAGGGGTCCACTAATTCCCCCTACGAGCAGTACTTC. Protein: CASSAAREGSTNSPYEQYF. This rearrangement joins TRBV9 to TRBJ2-7; TRBD1 or TRBD2 may be the D gene (5 bases each). The CDR3 consists of 19 residues. Germline CDR1 reads SGDLS; CDR2 reads YYNGEE. V shed 3 bases and J shed 2 bases, with 27 bases lying between them.

CDR3 DNA sequence: TGTGCCAGCTCACCACCAACGGGGGCGAGCACAGATACGCAGTATTTT. Its translation is CASSPPTGASTDTQYF. The chain is built from TRBV18 and TRBJ2-3; D assignment may be TRBD1 or TRBD2 (6 bases each). This CDR3 is built from 16 residues. The V gene lost 0 bases and the J gene lost 0 bases, with 10 bases spanning the gap. Per germline, CDR1 KGHSH and CDR2 LQKENI.

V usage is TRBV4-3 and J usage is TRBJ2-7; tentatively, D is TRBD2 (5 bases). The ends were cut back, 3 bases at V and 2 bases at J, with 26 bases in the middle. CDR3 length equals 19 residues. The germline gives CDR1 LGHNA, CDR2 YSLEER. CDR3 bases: TGCGCCAGCAGCCATCTCCTAAGCCCGACTGACGACTACCCCTACGAGCAGTACTTC. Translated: CASSHLLSPTDDYPYEQYF.

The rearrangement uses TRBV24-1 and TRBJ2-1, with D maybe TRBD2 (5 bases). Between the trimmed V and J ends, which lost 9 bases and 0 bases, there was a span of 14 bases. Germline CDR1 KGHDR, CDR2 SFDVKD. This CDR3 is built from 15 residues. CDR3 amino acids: CATGSPFPSYNEQFF. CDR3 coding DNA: TGTGCCACCGGGAGTCCCTTCCCCTCCTACAATGAGCAGTTCTTC.

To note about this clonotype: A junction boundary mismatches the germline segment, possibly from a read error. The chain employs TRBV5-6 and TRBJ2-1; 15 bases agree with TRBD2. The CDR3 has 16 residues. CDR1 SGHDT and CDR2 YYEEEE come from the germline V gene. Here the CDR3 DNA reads TGTGCCAGCACCGTCGGACTAGCGGGAGGGAACAATGAGCAGTTATTC. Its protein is CASTVGLAGGNNEQLF.

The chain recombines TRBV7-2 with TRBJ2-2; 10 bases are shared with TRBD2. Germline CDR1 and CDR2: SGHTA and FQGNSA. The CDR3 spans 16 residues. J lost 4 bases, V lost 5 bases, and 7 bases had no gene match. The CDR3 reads CASSPKAGGPTGELFF. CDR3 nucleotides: TGTGCCAGCAGCCCTAAAGCGGGGGGGCCCACCGGGGAGCTGTTTTTT.

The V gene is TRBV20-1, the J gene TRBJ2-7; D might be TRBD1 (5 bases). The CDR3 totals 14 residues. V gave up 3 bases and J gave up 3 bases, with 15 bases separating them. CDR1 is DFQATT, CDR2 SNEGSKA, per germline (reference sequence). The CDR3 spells CSASLSDRDYEQYF. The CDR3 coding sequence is TGCAGTGCTAGCCTTAGTGACAGAGACTACGAGCAGTACTTC.

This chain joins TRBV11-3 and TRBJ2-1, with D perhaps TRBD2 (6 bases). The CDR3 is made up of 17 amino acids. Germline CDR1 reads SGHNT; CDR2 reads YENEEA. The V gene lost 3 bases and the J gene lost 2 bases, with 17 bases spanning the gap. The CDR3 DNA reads TGTGCCAGCAGCTTTGGGGCGGTCGGGAGCGCCTACAATGAGCAGTTCTTC. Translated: CASSFGAVGSAYNEQFF.

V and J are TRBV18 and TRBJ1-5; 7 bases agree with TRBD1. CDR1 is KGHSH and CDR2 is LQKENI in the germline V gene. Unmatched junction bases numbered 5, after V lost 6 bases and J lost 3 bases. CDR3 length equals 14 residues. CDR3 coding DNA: TGTGCCAGCTCTCGGGGACAGCACAATCAGCCCCAGCATTTT. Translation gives CASSRGQHNQPQHF.

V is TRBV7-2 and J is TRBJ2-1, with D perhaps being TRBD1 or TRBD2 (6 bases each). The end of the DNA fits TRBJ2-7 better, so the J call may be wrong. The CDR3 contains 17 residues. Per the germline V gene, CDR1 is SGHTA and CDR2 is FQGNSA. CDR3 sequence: CASSLLRGDFNYNEQYF. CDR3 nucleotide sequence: TGTGCCAGCAGCCTCCTTAGGGGGGACTTCAACTACAATGAGCAGTACTTC.